This T cell receptor beta chain was recorded in a study of CD8+CD57+ T cells in acquired aplastic anemia. Overall study: The DNA of sorted CD4+ and CD8+ cells averaged approximately 3.4 ug.

Profiling of TCR beta VDJ combinations and CDR3 sequences used genomic DNA as template. TCRdb called the reads again in MiXCR, with one record for every CDR3 protein. The profile covers some 190,000 distinct CDR3 sequences, with approximately 46% appearing a single time and under 3% taken by the ten largest. This clonotype was counted many times. Its antigen is unidentified. The study, taken as a whole, reports: Patients and controls shared 25 to 30 CD8+ CDR3 sequences, which appeared highly expressed in patients and within their immunodominant clones.

Germline V gene lookup returns CDR1 MNHEY and CDR2 SVGEGT. The CDR3 totals 12 residues. V dropped 5 bases and J dropped 8 bases, with 10 bases sitting between them. The sample comprised sorted CD4+, CD8+, or CD8+CD57+ T cells (not recorded which) from PBMCs. This TCR was sampled from a human donor in good health. The J gene is TRBJ2-1, the V gene TRBV6-2 or TRBV6-3, with a possible D match to TRBD2 (5 bases). CDR3 DNA: TGTGCCAGCAGTGTCTTAGCGTATGAGCAGTTCTTC. Its protein product is CASSVLAYEQFF.